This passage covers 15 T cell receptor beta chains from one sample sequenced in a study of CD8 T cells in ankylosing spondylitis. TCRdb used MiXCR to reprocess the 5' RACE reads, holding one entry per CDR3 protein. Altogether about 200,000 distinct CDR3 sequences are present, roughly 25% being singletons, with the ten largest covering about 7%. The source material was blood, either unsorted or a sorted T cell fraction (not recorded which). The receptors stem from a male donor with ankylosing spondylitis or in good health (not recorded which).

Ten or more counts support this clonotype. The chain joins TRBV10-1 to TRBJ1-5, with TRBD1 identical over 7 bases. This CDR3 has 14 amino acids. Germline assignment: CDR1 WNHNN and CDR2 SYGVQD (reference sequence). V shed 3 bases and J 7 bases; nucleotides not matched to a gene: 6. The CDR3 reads CASSEDRVRQPQHF. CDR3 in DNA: TGCGCCAGCAGTGAAGACAGGGTTCGACAGCCCCAGCATTTT.

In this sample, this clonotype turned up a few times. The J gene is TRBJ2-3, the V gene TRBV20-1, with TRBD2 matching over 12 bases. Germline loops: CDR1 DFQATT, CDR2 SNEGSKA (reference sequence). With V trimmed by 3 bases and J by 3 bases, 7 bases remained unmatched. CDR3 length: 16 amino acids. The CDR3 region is CSASQLAGGRTDTQYF. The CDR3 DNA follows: TGCAGTGCTAGTCAACTAGCGGGAGGTCGGACAGATACGCAGTATTTT.

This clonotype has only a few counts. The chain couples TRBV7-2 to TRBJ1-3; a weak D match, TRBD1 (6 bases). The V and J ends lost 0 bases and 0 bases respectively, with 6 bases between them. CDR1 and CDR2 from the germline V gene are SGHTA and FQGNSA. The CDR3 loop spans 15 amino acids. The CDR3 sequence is CASSLATGSGNTIYF. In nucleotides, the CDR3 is TGTGCCAGCAGCTTAGCGACAGGCTCTGGAAACACCATATATTTT.

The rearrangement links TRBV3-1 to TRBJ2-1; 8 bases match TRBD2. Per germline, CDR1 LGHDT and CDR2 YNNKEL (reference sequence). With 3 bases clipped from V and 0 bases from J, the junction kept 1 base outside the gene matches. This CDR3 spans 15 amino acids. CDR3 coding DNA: TGTGCCAGCAGCCACAGCGGGAGCTCCTACAATGAGCAGTTCTTC. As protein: CASSHSGSSYNEQFF.

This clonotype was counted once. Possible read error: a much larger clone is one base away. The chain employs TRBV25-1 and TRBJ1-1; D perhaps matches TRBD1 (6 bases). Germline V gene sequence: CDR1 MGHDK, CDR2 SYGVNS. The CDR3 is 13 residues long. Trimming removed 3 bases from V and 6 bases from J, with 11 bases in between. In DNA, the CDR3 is TGTGCCAGCAGTGACAGGGGTGGCTCTGAAGCTTTCTTT. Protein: CASSDRGGSEAFF.

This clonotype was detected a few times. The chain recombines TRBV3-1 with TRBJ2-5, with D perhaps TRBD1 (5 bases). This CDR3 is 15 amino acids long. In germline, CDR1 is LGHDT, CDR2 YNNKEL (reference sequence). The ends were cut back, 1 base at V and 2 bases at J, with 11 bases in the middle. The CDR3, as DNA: TGTGCCAGCAGCCAAGGCGGACACTTTCAAGAGACCCAGTACTTC. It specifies CASSQGGHFQETQYF.

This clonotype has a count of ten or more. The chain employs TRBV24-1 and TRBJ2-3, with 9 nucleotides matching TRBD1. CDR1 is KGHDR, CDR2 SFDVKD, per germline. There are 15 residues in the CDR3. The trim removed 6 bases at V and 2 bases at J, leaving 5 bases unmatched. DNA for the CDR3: TGTGCCACCAGTTGGGGACAGGGAATCACAGATACGCAGTATTTT. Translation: CATSWGQGITDTQYF.

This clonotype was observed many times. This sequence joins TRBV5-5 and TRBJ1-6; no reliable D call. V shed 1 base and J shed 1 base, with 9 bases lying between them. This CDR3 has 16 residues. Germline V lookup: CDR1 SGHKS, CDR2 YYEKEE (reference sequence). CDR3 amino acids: CASSLTVTSYNSPLHF. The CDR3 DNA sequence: TGTGCCAGCAGCTTGACCGTGACGTCCTATAATTCACCCCTCCACTTT.

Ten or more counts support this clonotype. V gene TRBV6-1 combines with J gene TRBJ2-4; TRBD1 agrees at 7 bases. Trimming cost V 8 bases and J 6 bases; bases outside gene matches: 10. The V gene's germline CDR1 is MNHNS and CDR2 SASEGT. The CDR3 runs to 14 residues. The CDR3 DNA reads TGTGCCAGCCTGCCGACAGGGTATTTAAACATTCAGTACTTC. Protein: CASLPTGYLNIQYF.

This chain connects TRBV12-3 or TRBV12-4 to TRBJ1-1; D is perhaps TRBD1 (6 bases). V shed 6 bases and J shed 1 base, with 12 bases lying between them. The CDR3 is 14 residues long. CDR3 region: CASSPGAGNTEAFF. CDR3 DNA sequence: TGTGCCAGCAGCCCAGGGGCCGGGAACACTGAAGCTTTCTTT.

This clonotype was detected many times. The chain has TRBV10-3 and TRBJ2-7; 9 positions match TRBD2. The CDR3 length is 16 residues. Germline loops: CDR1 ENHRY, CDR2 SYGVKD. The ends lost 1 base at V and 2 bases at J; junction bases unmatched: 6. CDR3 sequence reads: CAISEYPGLATYEQYF. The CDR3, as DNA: TGTGCCATCAGTGAGTACCCGGGACTAGCCACCTACGAGCAGTACTTC.

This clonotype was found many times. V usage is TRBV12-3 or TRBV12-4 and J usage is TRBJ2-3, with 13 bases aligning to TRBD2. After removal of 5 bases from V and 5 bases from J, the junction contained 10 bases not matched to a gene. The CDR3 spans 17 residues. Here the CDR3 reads CASSRTPGLAGEDTQYF. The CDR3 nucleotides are TGTGCCAGCAGTCGGACACCCGGACTAGCGGGAGAAGATACGCAGTATTTT.

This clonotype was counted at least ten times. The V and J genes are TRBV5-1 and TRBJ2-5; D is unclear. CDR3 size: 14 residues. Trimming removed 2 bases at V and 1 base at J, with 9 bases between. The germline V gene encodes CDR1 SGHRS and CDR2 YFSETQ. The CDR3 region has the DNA TGCGCCAGCAGCTTCCTCTTGTCCCAAGAGACCCAGTACTTC. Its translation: CASSFLLSQETQYF.

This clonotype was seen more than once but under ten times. The CDR3 loop reads CSVGVGWTEAFF. As DNA, the CDR3 is TGCAGCGTTGGAGTGGGGTGGACTGAAGCTTTCTTT. V and J are TRBV29-1 and TRBJ1-1; D is unresolved. The CDR3 length is 12 residues. Per germline, CDR1 SQVTM and CDR2 ANQGSEA. Between the trimmed V and J ends, which lost 4 bases and 5 bases, there was a span of 11 bases.

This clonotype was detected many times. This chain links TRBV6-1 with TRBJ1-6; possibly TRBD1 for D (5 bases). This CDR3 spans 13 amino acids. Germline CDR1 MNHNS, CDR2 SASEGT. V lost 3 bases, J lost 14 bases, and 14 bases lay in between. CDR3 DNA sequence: TGTGCCAGCAGTGAGAGTATGGGGACGGCCCTCCACTTT. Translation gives CASSESMGTALHF.